This is a list of T cell receptor beta chains from one sample in a study of blood T cell repertoires in COVID-19. The method was immunoSEQ multiplex PCR; TCRdb's version includes in-frame clones alone and lacks a portion of them. This table holds about 160,000 clones, 80% to 90% found once. Sequenced sample: peripheral blood. The receptors were sampled from a man aged 18 to 30 with COVID-19, enrolled during active disease. The CDR3 runs from the conserved cysteine through the conserved F or W. A D gene is named only where the DNA matches it firmly. Size is stated for part of the rows, as once, few or many counts, or as a class when the clone is expanded.

cdr3_nt cdr3_aa j_call d_call clone_size v_call
TGTGCCAGCAGCTTAGTTCCCCTCTTTGGCGGAGAGACCCAGTACTTC CASSLVPLFGGETQYF TRBJ2-5 NA NA TRBV7-2
TGTGCCAGCAGCGCGACAGGGGGGGAGACAGATACGCAGTATTTT CASSATGGETDTQYF TRBJ2-3 TRBD1 NA TRBV9
TGTGCCAGCGGACAGGGGGAGAACATTCAGTACTTC CASGQGENIQYF TRBJ2-4 TRBD1 NA TRBV27
TGTGCCAGCTCACCCGGGTGGGGGACACCTAATGAAAAACTGCTTTTT CASSPGWGTPNEKLLF TRBJ1-4 NA NA TRBV18
TGTGCCAGCATGGCTTGGACTAGAGGCACCTACGAGCAGTACTTC CASMAWTRGTYEQYF TRBJ2-7 TRBD2 NA TRBV2
TGTGCCAGCAGCGGGACAGGGGAGAACACTGAAGCTTTCTTT CASSGTGENTEAFF TRBJ1-1 TRBD1 once TRBV9
TGTGCCAGCAGCTCGCGACAGCGAGTTAACTATGGCTACACCTTC CASSSRQRVNYGYTF TRBJ1-2 NA NA TRBV5-4
TGCGCCAGCAGCTTGCCCACTAGCGGGAGGGACAATGAGCAGTTCTTC CASSLPTSGRDNEQFF TRBJ2-1 TRBD2 NA TRBV5-1
TGTGCCAGCTCGGAGCTAGCGGGATCCTACGAGCAGTACTTC CASSELAGSYEQYF TRBJ2-7 TRBD2 NA TRBV6-5
TGTGCCAGCAGCTTACCCTCGAGGGGCGGGGGCGAGCAGTACTTC CASSLPSRGGGEQYF TRBJ2-7 TRBD2 NA TRBV7-2
TGTGCCAGCTCACCGGAGACGAACGTAAAGAGGTACGGCTACACCTTC CASSPETNVKRYGYTF TRBJ1-2 NA NA TRBV18
TGCGCCAGCAGCCAATCGACAGGGGCCGCTGAAAAACTGTTTTTT CASSQSTGAAEKLFF TRBJ1-4 TRBD1 once TRBV4-3
TGTGCCAGCAGTGAATTTGCTACTAGCGGGAGTAAGGGTAAGCAGTTCTTC CASSEFATSGSKGKQFF TRBJ2-1 TRBD2 NA TRBV2
TGTGCCAGCAGTAACAGCTTTCATTTCAATTCACCCCTCCACTTT CASSNSFHFNSPLHF TRBJ1-6 NA once TRBV28
TGTGCCAGCAGTTACTCGACTAGCGGTCCGAACACCGGGGAGCTGTTTTTT CASSYSTSGPNTGELFF TRBJ2-2 TRBD2 NA TRBV6-2/TRBV6-3
TGTGCCAGCAGCTACCGTCCCGGGACTAGAGGGGAGCAGTTCTTC CASSYRPGTRGEQFF TRBJ2-1 TRBD2 once TRBV11-2
TGTGCCTTTAACAGGGGGCTGGGGCAAGAGACCCAGTACTTC CAFNRGLGQETQYF TRBJ2-5 TRBD1 NA TRBV30
TGTGCCATCATGGAGCGGGGTTCCTACGAGCAGTACTTC CAIMERGSYEQYF TRBJ2-7 TRBD2 NA TRBV10-3
TGTGCCAGTAGTATACGGGGGGGAAGGGAGACCCAGTACTTC CASSIRGGRETQYF TRBJ2-5 TRBD2 NA TRBV19
TGTGCCAGCAGCTTGGGCCCGGCGGTGGACGAGCAGTACTTC CASSLGPAVDEQYF TRBJ2-7 NA NA TRBV5-4
TGTGCCAGCAGTGACTCAGAGAGCTCTGGGGCCAACGTCCTGACTTTC CASSDSESSGANVLTF TRBJ2-6 NA NA TRBV6-4
TGTGCCAGCTCACCGCGCGGTACGAACACCGGGGAGCTGTTTTTT CASSPRGTNTGELFF TRBJ2-2 NA NA TRBV18
TGTGCCAGCAGTGAACCCGGGACAGGGGCCTACGAGCAGTACTTC CASSEPGTGAYEQYF TRBJ2-7 TRBD1 NA TRBV25-1
TGTGCCAGCAGTGAAAGGAGGACAGGGGTGGCGGGTGGCTACACCTTC CASSERRTGVAGGYTF TRBJ1-2 TRBD1 NA TRBV2
TGTGCCAGCAGCTGGGAGCTAAGGGAGTACTTC CASSWELREYF TRBJ2-7 NA few TRBV5-8
TGTGCCAGCACGGCAGGGGTTAGCAATCAGCCCCAGCATTTT CASTAGVSNQPQHF TRBJ1-5 NA NA TRBV28
TGTGCCAGCGAAAACCCCGGGACAGGGGGCTTCACTGAAGCTTTCTTT CASENPGTGGFTEAFF TRBJ1-1 TRBD1 NA TRBV25-1
TGTGCCAGCAGCTTCGACAGGACCGGACCCAATGAGCAGTTCTTC CASSFDRTGPNEQFF TRBJ2-1 NA NA TRBV3-1/TRBV3-2
TGTGCCAGCAGTCTTCACTCCTCACTAGCGGGAGTAGTGTACGAGCAGTACTTC CASSLHSSLAGVVYEQYF TRBJ2-7 TRBD2 NA TRBV27
TGTGCCACCCGGGGACAGGGGTCTGGCTACACCTTC CATRGQGSGYTF TRBJ1-2 TRBD1 once TRBV24-1
TGTGCCAGCAGTCACCAGCTAGTCGGCGGGAGATTTGGAGATACGCAGTATTTT CASSHQLVGGRFGDTQYF TRBJ2-3 TRBD2 NA TRBV27
TGTGCCAGCCGAGGGCGGGACTACGAGCAGTACTTC CASRGRDYEQYF TRBJ2-7 NA NA TRBV28
TGTGCCAGCAGCAGCGGACAGGGGGCTACCGGGGAGCTGTTTTTT CASSSGQGATGELFF TRBJ2-2 TRBD1 NA TRBV13
TGCAGCGTGGCCGGGACTAGCGGGAGGGCCAATGAGCAGTTCTTC CSVAGTSGRANEQFF TRBJ2-1 TRBD2 once TRBV29-1
TGTGCCAGCACACCCCTGCGGGCAGACGATATGAACACTGAAGCTTTCTTT CASTPLRADDMNTEAFF TRBJ1-1 NA once TRBV7-6
TGTGCCAGCAGTTTATCGGGGACTCAGTCGATCGGTGAGCAGTTCTTC CASSLSGTQSIGEQFF TRBJ2-1 NA NA TRBV27
TGTGCCAGCAGTGAGGGAACCTATGAGCAGTTCTTC CASSEGTYEQFF TRBJ2-1 NA NA TRBV28
TGTGCCAGCAGCCAGGCGGGAGGGCCCTACGAGCAGTACTTC CASSQAGGPYEQYF TRBJ2-7 TRBD2 once TRBV4-2
TGTGCCAGCAGTTTCCGACAGGGACCCTACAATGAGCAGTTCTTC CASSFRQGPYNEQFF TRBJ2-1 TRBD1 NA TRBV28
TGCGCCAGCAGCCAGTATAGGACAGGGGTCACCGGGGAGCTGTTTTTT CASSQYRTGVTGELFF TRBJ2-2 TRBD1 once TRBV4-3
TGTGCCAGCAGCCCTAGGTCTGTCGGTTCACCCCTCCACTTT CASSPRSVGSPLHF TRBJ1-6 NA few TRBV7-9
TGTGCCTGGAGTGTCACCTACGAGCAGTACTTC CAWSVTYEQYF TRBJ2-7 NA NA TRBV30
TGTGCCTGGAGTCCCGGGACAGACAATGAGCAGTTCTTC CAWSPGTDNEQFF TRBJ2-1 TRBD1 NA TRBV30
TGTGCCAGCAGCCCAACAATATCCGGGACAGCGGCTTTCTTT CASSPTISGTAAFF TRBJ1-1 TRBD1 NA TRBV14
TGTGCCAGCAGGTGGGACAGGGTTTACGAGCAGTACTTC CASRWDRVYEQYF TRBJ2-7 TRBD1 NA TRBV6-5
TGTGCCAGCAGCTTATCCCCAGGGGGCTCTGGCTACACCTTC CASSLSPGGSGYTF TRBJ1-2 TRBD1 NA TRBV11-2
TGCAGCGCCGGGACAGGGGGGAACACTGAAGCTTTCTTT CSAGTGGNTEAFF TRBJ1-1 TRBD1 NA TRBV29-1
TGTGCCAGTAGTCAACAAGAGACCCAGTACTTC CASSQQETQYF TRBJ2-5 NA NA TRBV19
TGTGCCAGCAGCTTTAGCAGCTATAGGATAGGAGATACGCAGTATTTT CASSFSSYRIGDTQYF TRBJ2-3 NA once TRBV7-2
TGTGCCAGCAGTTCTCGGACAGGCTACACCTTC CASSSRTGYTF TRBJ1-2 NA NA TRBV12-3/TRBV12-4
TGTGCCAGCAGTCTACAGGGGGGAGACTACGAGCAGTACTTC CASSLQGGDYEQYF TRBJ2-7 TRBD1 NA TRBV7-9
TGCGCCAGCAGCCAAGGGACAGGCTCCGAGACCCAGTACTTC CASSQGTGSETQYF TRBJ2-5 TRBD1 NA TRBV4-1
TGTGCCAGCAGCTTGCTCGGGACTAGCGGGTTGAACACCGGGGAGCTGTTTTTT CASSLLGTSGLNTGELFF TRBJ2-2 TRBD2 few TRBV5-4
TGTGCCAGCAGGAGGGACAGTCGGGCGAACACTGAAGCTTTCTTT CASRRDSRANTEAFF TRBJ1-1 TRBD1 NA TRBV6-5
TGTGCCAGCAGCCAAGGTGGGACACCCTCAGGGGAGCTGTTTTTT CASSQGGTPSGELFF TRBJ2-2 NA NA TRBV3-1/TRBV3-2
TGTGCCAGCACCTCCCGGACAGGGGACACAGATACGCAGTATTTT CASTSRTGDTDTQYF TRBJ2-3 TRBD1 NA TRBV5-4
TGTGCCAGCAGCTGGAAACTAGCGGGCGACACAGATACGCAGTATTTT CASSWKLAGDTDTQYF TRBJ2-3 TRBD2 NA TRBV5-4
TGTGCCAGCAGTTCCGGGACAGAATATCCCTACGAGCAGTACTTC CASSSGTEYPYEQYF TRBJ2-7 TRBD1 NA TRBV25-1
TGTGCCAGCAGTTCTAGGGTAGCGGGAGGGCAGATCGGTGAGCAGTTCTTC CASSSRVAGGQIGEQFF TRBJ2-1 TRBD2 NA TRBV27